These T cell receptor beta chains were read from a single sample in a study of T-cell reconstitution after alpha-beta-depleted transplantation in children. TCRdb analysed the PCR reads with MiXCR anew, one entry per CDR3 protein. The sample holds 190,000 or so distinct CDR3 sequences, around 6.8% seen once. Material: PBMCs from the stem cell graft donor, obtained from the stem cell graft. The receptors were gathered from a human donor who donated a stem cell graft to a child with Wiskott-Aldrich syndrome. Each CDR3 is given with its conserved first and last residue. The D gene is left open where the match is weak. A clone size is listed for some rows: how often the clone was seen (once, few, many), or a class if it is expanded.

CDR3 DNA,CDR3 protein,J gene,V gene,D gene,clone size
TGTGCCAGCAGCCAATATACAGGGGCAGGGGAGCAGTTCTTC,CASSQYTGAGEQFF,TRBJ2-1,TRBV3-1,TRBD1,many
TGTGCCAGCAGCTCCGGAACTTTGGGGATCAATGAGCAGTTCTTC,CASSSGTLGINEQFF,TRBJ2-1,TRBV27,.,many
TGCAGTGCTAGAGTAGGGGTACAGGGAGGTCAGCCCCAGCATTTT,CSARVGVQGGQPQHF,TRBJ1-5,TRBV20-1,.,many
TGCGCCAGCCGCGAGGGGACAGTCGATAATGAAAAACTGTTTTTT,CASREGTVDNEKLFF,TRBJ1-4,TRBV10-2,TRBD1,few
TGTGCCAGCAGCCAACTCAATCAGCCCCAGCATTTT,CASSQLNQPQHF,TRBJ1-5,TRBV14,.,few
TGTGCCAGCAGCTCCTTAGCGGGAGCGGGCACCGGGGAGCTGTTTTTT,CASSSLAGAGTGELFF,TRBJ2-2,TRBV7-8,TRBD2,many
TGTGCCAGCAGTTACTCGTCAGGGGGCGGTGAGGGCTACACCTTC,CASSYSSGGGEGYTF,TRBJ1-2,TRBV6-5,TRBD1,many
TGCAGTGCGACCGGGACTAGCGGGGGGAACACAGATACGCAGTATTTT,CSATGTSGGNTDTQYF,TRBJ2-3,TRBV20-1,TRBD2,many
TGTGCCAGCTCAACGGCGGGGGGCTCTGAGCAGTTCTTC,CASSTAGGSEQFF,TRBJ2-1,TRBV18,TRBD2,.
TGTGCCAGCAGTCGGACTAGCGGGGCAACTAGCACAGATACGCAGTATTTT,CASSRTSGATSTDTQYF,TRBJ2-3,TRBV12-3/TRBV12-4,TRBD2,many
TGTGCCAGCACCACGACGCCAGGGAGAACTGAAGCTTTCTTT,CASTTTPGRTEAFF,TRBJ1-1,TRBV6-5,.,many
TGTGCCAGCAGACAGGGGAATGGCTACACCTTC,CASRQGNGYTF,TRBJ1-2,TRBV9,TRBD1,many
TGCAGTGGGGGTGACAGGTATAGCAATCAGCCCCAGCATTTT,CSGGDRYSNQPQHF,TRBJ1-5,TRBV20-1,.,many
TGTGCCAGCAGCGTAGACCTTACGCGGCTCTACAATGAGCAGTTCTTC,CASSVDLTRLYNEQFF,TRBJ2-1,TRBV9,.,many
TGCAGCGTTGTCGGGGACTCCAACTATGGCTACACCTTC,CSVVGDSNYGYTF,TRBJ1-2,TRBV29-1,.,.
TGTGCCAGCAGTTACGACCCCTACAATGAGCAGTTCTTC,CASSYDPYNEQFF,TRBJ2-1,TRBV6-2/TRBV6-3,.,many
TGTGCCAGCAGCTTAGAAGGCAGGGACGGCGGCTACACCTTC,CASSLEGRDGGYTF,TRBJ1-2,TRBV7-2,.,.
TGTGCCAGCACCCAAACCTCCATGTTGAACACTGAAGCTTTCTTT,CASTQTSMLNTEAFF,TRBJ1-1,TRBV6-1,.,few
TGTGCCAGCACTATGGGGCCCCGGGCTACCGGAAATGAGCAGTTCTTC,CASTMGPRATGNEQFF,TRBJ2-1,TRBV21-1,.,.
TGCGCCAGCAGCTTGGGGACAGGGGGTCGCAATGAGCAGTTCTTC,CASSLGTGGRNEQFF,TRBJ2-1,TRBV5-1,TRBD1,.
TGTGCCAGCAGTCGAAGGTCAGATAACTATGGCTACACCTTC,CASSRRSDNYGYTF,TRBJ1-2,TRBV12-3/TRBV12-4,.,many
TGTGCCAGCAGCTCCGGGCTCCTCGGCGGGGAGCTGTTTTTT,CASSSGLLGGELFF,TRBJ2-2,TRBV13,.,.
TGCAGCGCCACCCCGACAGGGACTAACTATGGCTACACCTTC,CSATPTGTNYGYTF,TRBJ1-2,TRBV29-1,TRBD1,many
TGCGCCAGCAGCCAAGATCCGTGGAGCTCCTACAATGAGCAGTTCTTC,CASSQDPWSSYNEQFF,TRBJ2-1,TRBV4-3,.,few
TGCGCCAGCAGCCCGTTTATGACAGCGGGGCAAGAGACCCAGTACTTC,CASSPFMTAGQETQYF,TRBJ2-5,TRBV4-3,TRBD2,few
TGTGCCAGCAACCCAGGAGGGAATAAATACGAGCAGTACTTC,CASNPGGNKYEQYF,TRBJ2-7,TRBV12-3/TRBV12-4,.,many
TGTGCCAGCAGTCCGGGCTATCAGCCCCAGCATTTT,CASSPGYQPQHF,TRBJ1-5,TRBV27,.,many
TGTGCCAGCAGTTTCCTCGGCCTCGATATAGAGGCCCAGCATTTT,CASSFLGLDIEAQHF,TRBJ1-5,TRBV12-3/TRBV12-4,.,many
TGTGCCAGCAGCTTAGACGGCGGAGTAAATTCACCCCTCCACTTT,CASSLDGGVNSPLHF,TRBJ1-6,TRBV7-9,.,few
TGCGCCAGCAGCCAAGAGTTCCCCCTCGGGGGTAGCTCCTACAATGAGCAGTTCTTC,CASSQEFPLGGSSYNEQFF,TRBJ2-1,TRBV4-1,.,many
TGTGCCAGCACCAGGGGACTAGCGGGAGTATTAAGTGAGCAGTTCTTC,CASTRGLAGVLSEQFF,TRBJ2-1,TRBV2,TRBD2,many
TGCGCCAGCAGCTCCGACGTCTTCTCTGGAAACACCATATATTTT,CASSSDVFSGNTIYF,TRBJ1-3,TRBV5-1,.,many
TGTGCCAGCAGGCCCGGGGGGGCCGGTTGGTATGGCTACACCTTC,CASRPGGAGWYGYTF,TRBJ1-2,TRBV12-3/TRBV12-4,.,many
TGTGCCAGCAGCTTTAGGGTCCGGGGGGGCATCACTGAAGCTTTCTTT,CASSFRVRGGITEAFF,TRBJ1-1,TRBV11-2,.,.
TGCAGTGCTAGATCAGACAGGGGCAATCAGCCCCAGCATTTT,CSARSDRGNQPQHF,TRBJ1-5,TRBV20-1,TRBD1,many
TGCGCCAGCAGCTGGGACAGGGGGAACACCGGGGAGCTGTTTTTT,CASSWDRGNTGELFF,TRBJ2-2,TRBV5-1,TRBD1,many
TGTGCCAGCAGTAGAGTCTACGGGGCCACCGGGGAGCTGTTTTTT,CASSRVYGATGELFF,TRBJ2-2,TRBV6-1,.,many
TGTGCCAGCAAAAACATTAGAGGCGGGGAGCTGTTTTTT,CASKNIRGGELFF,TRBJ2-2,TRBV7-2,.,few
TGCAGTGCTAGAAAGGGACTACCCACAGATACGCAGTATTTT,CSARKGLPTDTQYF,TRBJ2-3,TRBV20-1,TRBD2,many
TGTGCCAGCAGGGAGATGAACACTGAAGCTTTCTTT,CASREMNTEAFF,TRBJ1-1,TRBV11-3,.,many
TGCGCCAGCGGAACCTGGGACGGACCATTGGGCACTGAAGCTTTCTTT,CASGTWDGPLGTEAFF,TRBJ1-1,TRBV5-1,.,many
TGTGCCAGCAGTGAAGACAGGGAGGGTCAGCCCCAGCATTTT,CASSEDREGQPQHF,TRBJ1-5,TRBV2,.,many
TGTGCCAGCAGCTACGCACTAGCGGGACTTCAAGAGACCCAGTACTTC,CASSYALAGLQETQYF,TRBJ2-5,TRBV7-2,TRBD2,many
TGCGCCAGCAGCCAAGCTGAGGGAAACTATGGCTACACCTTC,CASSQAEGNYGYTF,TRBJ1-2,TRBV4-1,.,many
TGTGCCAGCAGTCTACAGGTCTACAATGAGCAGTTCTTC,CASSLQVYNEQFF,TRBJ2-1,TRBV12-3/TRBV12-4,.,many
TGTGCCAGCAGTTTACTGGGACAGCAAGGAAACACCATATATTTT,CASSLLGQQGNTIYF,TRBJ1-3,TRBV28,TRBD1,few
TGCGCCAGCAGCACCGCCCAGGGGCGGGAGACCCAGTACTTC,CASSTAQGRETQYF,TRBJ2-5,TRBV5-1,.,few
TGCAGCGTTGCCAAACTGATCGGGAGCTCCTACGAGCAGTACTTC,CSVAKLIGSSYEQYF,TRBJ2-7,TRBV29-1,.,many
TGTGCCAGCAGTATAGCGGGGATCCCTAGCTACGAGCAGTACTTC,CASSIAGIPSYEQYF,TRBJ2-7,TRBV6-1,TRBD2,many
TGTGCCAGTAGTCTGCAGGGAAAGGAGCCCCAGCATTTT,CASSLQGKEPQHF,TRBJ1-5,TRBV19,.,many
TGTGCCAGCTCACCAGGGGACAGGGGAGAGGAGACCCAGTACTTC,CASSPGDRGEETQYF,TRBJ2-5,TRBV18,TRBD1,many